The 26 T cell receptor beta chains below all came from one sample that was sequenced in a study of blood T cell repertoires in COVID-19 (dated by TCRdb to 2018 to 2020). Libraries were prepared through the immunoSEQ multiplex PCR assay. TCRdb stores this immuneACCESS table with in-frame sequences only. Part of the clones is absent; in the studies checked, under half of the shortfall reflects unresolved V genes, and no reason is known for the rest. The sample yields about 270,000 clones; approximately 86% were counted once. Of the sample, under 3% falls within the top ten clones. Sequencing used PBMCs or T cells enriched from blood (not recorded which). The receptors were gathered from a woman aged 18 to 35 who had recovered from COVID-19.

This chain connects TRBV5-1 to TRBJ2-1, with TRBD2 matching over 11 bases. The germline CDR1 and CDR2 sequences are SGHRS and YFSETQ. The ends lost 4 bases at V and 0 bases at J; junction bases unmatched: 12. The CDR3 covers 19 residues. The CDR3 nucleotides read TGCGCCAGCAGCCCCCCGGGGGGACTAGCGGTTAGCTCCTACAATGAGCAGTTCTTC. Amino acids: CASSPPGGLAVSSYNEQFF.

This clone was recorded only once. This chain connects TRBV7-6 to TRBJ2-1; D is undetermined. The V and J ends lost 1 base and 8 bases respectively, with 18 bases between them. Germline CDR1 reads SGHVS; CDR2 reads FNYEAQ. The CDR3 sequence is 16 residues long. As DNA, the CDR3 is TGTGCCAGCAGCTTAGGCCCTAGAAAGTTTAGCTATGAGCAGTTCTTC. This translates into CASSLGPRKFSYEQFF.

The gene calls are TRBV7-2 and TRBJ2-6; 12 bases are shared with TRBD2. CDR3 size: 17 residues. The J segment lost 1 base and the V segment lost 4 bases, leaving 2 bases of the junction unmatched. Germline V gives CDR1 SGHTA, CDR2 FQGNSA. The CDR3 loop is CASSSSGGASGANVLTF. Here the CDR3 DNA reads TGTGCCAGCAGCTCTAGCGGGGGGGCGTCTGGGGCCAACGTCCTGACTTTC.

The genes are TRBV11-2 and TRBJ2-7, with D perhaps TRBD2 (5 bases). The CDR3 sequence is 15 residues long. Trimming took 3 bases from V and 5 from J, leaving 17 bases between them. Germline V gene lookup returns CDR1 SGHAT and CDR2 FQNNGV. The CDR3 nucleotides read TGTGCCAGCAGCTTGGAAGGGAGAATAAGGGACGAGCAGTACTTC. Translating it yields CASSLEGRIRDEQYF.

The chain couples TRBV5-1 to TRBJ2-5, with D unclear. The CDR3 covers 14 residues. Looked up from germline, CDR1 is SGHRS and CDR2 is YFSETQ. Trimming pared 4 bases from V and 8 bases from J, leaving 18 bases between. CDR3 DNA sequence: TGCGCCAGCAGCCCAGTACCACCACCTCAAACCCAGTACTTC. It is translated as CASSPVPPPQTQYF.

V usage is TRBV5-1 and J usage is TRBJ1-4; TRBD1 aligns across 8 bases. There are 16 residues in the CDR3. Germline V gene data show CDR1 as SGHRS and CDR2 as YFSETQ. Unmatched junction bases numbered 5, after V lost 4 bases and J lost 0 bases. The CDR3 is CASSTGQGSTNEKLFF. CDR3 DNA: TGCGCCAGCAGCACTGGACAGGGATCAACTAATGAAAAACTGTTTTTT.

This clone was seen only once. As DNA, the CDR3 is TGTGCCAGCACCAACCGTTTCCCTCCGGGAAAGATAGACGGTTCGAATGGCTACACCTTC. It specifies CASTNRFPPGKIDGSNGYTF. The chain joins TRBV6-4 to TRBJ1-2; no clear D gene. Germline values: CDR1 MRHNA, CDR2 SNTAGT. The CDR3 extends over 20 amino acids. V gave up 7 bases and J gave up 6 bases, with 36 bases separating them.

The V call is TRBV5-1, the J call TRBJ2-2; D perhaps matches TRBD2 (5 bases). This CDR3 region has 14 residues. Germline assignment: CDR1 SGHRS and CDR2 YFSETQ. V lost 0 bases and J 7 bases, leaving 10 bases between the germline ends. CDR3 amino acids: CASSLVSGDGELFF. CDR3 bases: TGCGCCAGCAGCTTGGTTTCCGGGGACGGGGAGCTGTTTTTT. The entire variable domain, with the rest obtained from reference TRBV5-1 and TRBJ2-2, is as follows: KAGVTQTPRYLIKTRGQQVTLSCSPISGHRSVSWYQQTPGQGLQFLFEYFSETQRNKGNFPGRFSGRQFSNSRSEMNVSTLELGDSALYLCASSLVSGDGELFFGEGSRLTVL.

This chain joins TRBV7-2 and TRBJ2-5; 12 bases fit TRBD2. V shed 6 bases, J shed 1 base, and the junction held 6 bases outside the gene matches. Germline-derived CDR1 and CDR2 are SGHTA and FQGNSA. The CDR3 sequence is 16 residues long. CDR3 loop: CASRELAGGFQETQYF. DNA of the CDR3: TGTGCCAGCAGGGAACTAGCGGGGGGCTTCCAAGAGACCCAGTACTTC.

This clone was recorded once. The V and J genes are TRBV2 and TRBJ1-5; no definite D call. The germline CDR1 and CDR2 sequences are SNHLY and FYNNEI. With 8 bases removed from V and 0 bases from J, the gap between germline ends came to 11 bases. The CDR3 is 14 residues long. DNA of the CDR3: TGTGCCAGCTCCCGTGAGGTTAGCAATCAGCCCCAGCATTTT. Its translation is CASSREVSNQPQHF. Full variable domain (outside the CDR3, taken from reference TRBV2 and TRBJ1-5): EPEVTQTPSHQVTQMGQEVILRCVPISNHLYFYWYRQILGQKVEFLVSFYNNEISEKSEIFDDQFSVERPDGSNFTLKIRSTKLEDSAMYFCASSREVSNQPQHFGDGTRLSIL.

About this clone: One end of the junction varies from germline; a read error may be responsible. This CDR3 is CASSLGRGAYEQYF. The CDR3 DNA is TGTGCCAGCAGTTTAGGTCGGGGGGCGTACGAGCAGTACTTC. This chain links TRBV13 with TRBJ2-7, with D possibly TRBD2 on 7 matching bases. The CDR3 extends over 14 amino acids. The germline gives CDR1 PRHDT, CDR2 FYEKMQ (reference sequence).

The chain is built from TRBV6-1 and TRBJ1-1; D remains ambiguous. Trimming stripped 4 bases from V and 1 base from J, with 19 bases between. The CDR3 has 17 amino acids. Germline V gene sequence: CDR1 MNHNS, CDR2 SASEGT. The CDR3: CASSGRGLSRPNTEAFF. In nucleotides, the CDR3 is TGTGCCAGCAGTGGACGGGGATTGTCGAGACCGAACACTGAAGCTTTCTTT.

The chain employs TRBV7-2 and TRBJ1-4; TRBD1 matches 7 bases. In germline, CDR1 is SGHTA, CDR2 FQGNSA. The CDR3 contains 15 residues. J was trimmed by 6 bases and V by 2 bases; bases with no gene match: 6. CDR3 sequence (DNA): TGTGCCAGCAGCTTATGGGGCAGGGGGGATGAAAAACTGTTTTTT. It yields the protein CASSLWGRGDEKLFF. The entire variable domain, with the rest obtained from reference TRBV7-2 and TRBJ1-4, is as follows: GAGVSQSPSNKVTEKGKDVELRCDPISGHTALYWYRQSLGQGLEFLIYFQGNSAPDKSGLPSDRFSAERTGGSVSTLTIQRTQQEDSAVYLCASSLWGRGDEKLFFGSGTQLSVL.

The table lists this clone with a count of one. This rearrangement joins TRBV5-1 to TRBJ2-3; a weak D match, TRBD1 (6 bases). Trimming removed 0 bases from V and 5 bases from J, with 13 bases in between. The V gene's germline CDR1 is SGHRS and CDR2 YFSETQ. The CDR3 is made up of 15 amino acids. The CDR3 loop is CASSLALGGLDTQYF. CDR3 nucleotide sequence: TGCGCCAGCAGCTTGGCCTTAGGGGGTTTAGATACGCAGTATTTT.

The rearrangement links TRBV7-2 to TRBJ2-2, with TRBD1 matching over 11 bases. The CDR3 totals 17 residues. Germline CDR1 and CDR2: SGHTA and FQGNSA. V was pared by 2 bases and J by 7 bases, with 9 bases of the junction left unmatched. Written as DNA, the CDR3 is TGTGCCAGCAGCTTATCCATGGGGACAGGGGGGATCGGGGAGCTGTTTTTT. It encodes CASSLSMGTGGIGELFF.

This chain connects TRBV20-1 to TRBJ2-1, with TRBD2 identical over 10 bases. Trimming removed 5 bases from V and 12 bases from J; junction bases left unmatched: 1. The germline CDR1 and CDR2 sequences are DFQATT and SNEGSKA (reference sequence). The length of the CDR3 is 10 residues. The CDR3 bases are TGCAGTGCTGAGCGGGAGGGGCAGTTCTTC. It codes for CSAEREGQFF.

The chain recombines TRBV11-1 with TRBJ1-6; perhaps TRBD1 as D (5 bases). V lost 2 bases to trimming and J lost 10 bases, with 12 bases between them. The CDR3 extends over 14 amino acids. Per the germline V gene, CDR1 is SGHAT and CDR2 is FQDESV (reference sequence). The CDR3 DNA reads as TGTGCCAGCAGCTTAAAGCAGGGCGGCTCACCCCTCCACTTT. This gives the protein CASSLKQGGSPLHF.

This chain links TRBV5-8 with TRBJ1-2, with D maybe TRBD1 (6 bases). The CDR3 is made up of 14 amino acids. Trimming removed 2 bases from V and 3 bases from J, with 11 bases in between. CDR1 SGHTS and CDR2 YDEGEE come from the germline V gene. CDR3 amino acids: CASSLRQGHYGYTF. Written as DNA, the CDR3 is TGTGCCAGCAGCTTAAGGCAGGGGCACTATGGCTACACCTTC.

This clone occurred once. V and J are TRBV7-9 and TRBJ1-3; D is perhaps TRBD1 (6 bases). The CDR3 covers 14 residues. The germline V gene has CDR1 SEHNR and CDR2 FQNEAQ (reference sequence). Deletions cut 5 bases from V and 0 bases from J, with 8 bases between. CDR3: CASSPQGSGNTIYF. The CDR3 DNA follows: TGTGCCAGCAGCCCACAGGGCTCTGGAAACACCATATATTTT.

The V call is TRBV27, the J call TRBJ2-1; 9 nucleotides align to TRBD2. The length of the CDR3 is 18 residues. Trimming at V came to 4 bases and at J to 0 bases, leaving 10 bases not matched to a gene. In germline, CDR1 is MNHEY, CDR2 SMNVEV (reference sequence). As DNA, the CDR3 is TGTGCCAGCAGTTCCGACCGACTAGCGGCGAGCTCCTACAATGAGCAGTTCTTC. It encodes CASSSDRLAASSYNEQFF.

There are a few counts of this clone. The CDR3 here is CASSPDRVSGNTIYF. The CDR3 coding sequence is TGTGCCAGTAGTCCAGACAGGGTCTCTGGAAACACCATATATTTT. This sequence joins TRBV19 and TRBJ1-3, with 7 bases that match TRBD1. This CDR3 has 15 residues. Germline CDR1 is LNHDA and CDR2 is SQIVND (reference sequence). Unmatched junction bases numbered 4, after V lost 5 bases and J lost 0 bases.

This chain joins TRBV7-2 and TRBJ1-2, with D uncertain. With 6 bases removed from V and 0 bases from J, the gap between germline ends came to 14 bases. The CDR3 sequence is 15 residues long. Germline CDR1 is SGHTA and CDR2 is FQGNSA. CDR3 amino acids: CASSPTGRANYGYTF. The CDR3 DNA reads as TGTGCCAGCAGTCCTACTGGGCGAGCTAACTATGGCTACACCTTC.

The rearrangement links TRBV14 to TRBJ2-1; D is perhaps TRBD1 (5 bases). This CDR3 has 15 amino acids. V was shortened by 7 bases and J by 0 bases, with 13 bases between the two germline ends. The germline gives CDR1 SGHDN, CDR2 FVKESK. CDR3 coding DNA: TGTGCCAGCACCGACGGCGACAGCTCCTACAATGAGCAGTTCTTC. It yields the protein CASTDGDSSYNEQFF.

The chain couples TRBV27 to TRBJ2-5, with 9 bases aligning to TRBD2. V lost 6 bases to trimming and J lost 0 bases; unmatched junction nucleotides: 8. This CDR3 spans 16 amino acids. CDR1 is MNHEY, CDR2 SMNVEV, per germline (reference sequence). CDR3 sequence (DNA): TGTGCCAGCAGGACTAGCGGACTTCGGTACCAAGAGACCCAGTACTTC. It is translated as CASRTSGLRYQETQYF.

In this sample, this clone turned up a few times. In DNA form, the CDR3 reads TGTGCTAGTGGTTTGGACGGAAACAGGGTTGGCTACACCTTC. It codes for CASGLDGNRVGYTF. The rearrangement links TRBV12-5 to TRBJ1-2; D might be TRBD1 (6 bases). With 1 base removed from V and 7 bases from J, the gap between germline ends came to 13 bases. This CDR3 region has 14 residues. Germline CDR1 and CDR2: LGHNT and FRNRAP.

The chain links TRBV11-2 to TRBJ1-1, with unresolved D. Germline CDR1 and CDR2: SGHAT and FQNNGV. V shed 4 bases and J shed 1 base, with 13 bases lying between them. This CDR3 spans 15 amino acids. The CDR3 coding sequence is TGTGCCAGCAGCTGGGTGGGCGGGCAGAACACTGAAGCTTTCTTT. It specifies CASSWVGGQNTEAFF.